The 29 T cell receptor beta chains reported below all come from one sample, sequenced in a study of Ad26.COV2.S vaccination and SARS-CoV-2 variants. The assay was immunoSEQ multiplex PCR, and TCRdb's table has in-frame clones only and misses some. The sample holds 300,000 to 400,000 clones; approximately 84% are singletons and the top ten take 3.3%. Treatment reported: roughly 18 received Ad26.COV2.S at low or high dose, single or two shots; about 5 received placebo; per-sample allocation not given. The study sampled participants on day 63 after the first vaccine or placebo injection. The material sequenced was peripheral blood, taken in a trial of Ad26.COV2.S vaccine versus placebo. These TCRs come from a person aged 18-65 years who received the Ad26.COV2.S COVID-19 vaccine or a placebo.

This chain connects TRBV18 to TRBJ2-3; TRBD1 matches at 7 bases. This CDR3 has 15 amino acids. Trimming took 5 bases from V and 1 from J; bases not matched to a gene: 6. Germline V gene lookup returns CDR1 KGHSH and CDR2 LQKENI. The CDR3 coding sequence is TGTGCCAGCTCAAAAAGGGGGCTGGGCACAGATACGCAGTATTTT. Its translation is CASSKRGLGTDTQYF.

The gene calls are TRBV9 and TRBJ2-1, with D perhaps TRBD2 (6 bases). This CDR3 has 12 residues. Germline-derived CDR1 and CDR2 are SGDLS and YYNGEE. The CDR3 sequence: CASGRGGIEQFF. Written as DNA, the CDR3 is TGTGCTTCGGGGCGAGGCGGGATTGAGCAGTTCTTC.

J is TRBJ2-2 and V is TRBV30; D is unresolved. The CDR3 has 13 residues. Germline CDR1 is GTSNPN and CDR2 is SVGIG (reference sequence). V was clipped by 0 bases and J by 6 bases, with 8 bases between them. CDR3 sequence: CAWSVSEAGELFF. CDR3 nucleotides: TGTGCCTGGAGTGTAAGTGAGGCCGGGGAGCTGTTTTTT.

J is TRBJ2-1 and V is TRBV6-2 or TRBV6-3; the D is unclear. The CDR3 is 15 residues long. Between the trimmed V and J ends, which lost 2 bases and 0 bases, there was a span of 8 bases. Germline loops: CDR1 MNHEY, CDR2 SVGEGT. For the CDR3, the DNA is TGTGCCAGCAGTTACCGGCAGAGCTCCTACAATGAGCAGTTCTTC. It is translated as CASSYRQSSYNEQFF.

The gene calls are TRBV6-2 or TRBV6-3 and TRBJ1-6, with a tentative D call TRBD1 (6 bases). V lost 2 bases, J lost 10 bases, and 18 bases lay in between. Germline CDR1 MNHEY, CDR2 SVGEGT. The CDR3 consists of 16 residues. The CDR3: CASSYPLTGLNSPLHF. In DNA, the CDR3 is TGTGCCAGCAGTTACCCCCTGACAGGTTTGAACTCACCCCTCCACTTT.

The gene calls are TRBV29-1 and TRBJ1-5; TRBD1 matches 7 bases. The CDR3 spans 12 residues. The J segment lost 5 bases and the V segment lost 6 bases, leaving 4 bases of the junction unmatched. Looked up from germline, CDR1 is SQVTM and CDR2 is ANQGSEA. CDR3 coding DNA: TGCAGCGTGATAGACAGGGATCAGCCCCAGCATTTT. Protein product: CSVIDRDQPQHF.

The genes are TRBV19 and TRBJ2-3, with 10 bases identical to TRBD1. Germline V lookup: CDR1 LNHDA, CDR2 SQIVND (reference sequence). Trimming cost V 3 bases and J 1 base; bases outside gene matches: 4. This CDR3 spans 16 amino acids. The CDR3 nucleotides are TGTGCCAGTAGTATTAAAGGGACAGGGGGCACAGATACGCAGTATTTT. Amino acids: CASSIKGTGGTDTQYF.

The CDR3 bases are TGTGCCAGCAGTTTATACGGGACAGGCATTCGTTACGAGCAGTACTTC. It encodes CASSLYGTGIRYEQYF. J is TRBJ2-7 and V is TRBV27, with TRBD1 matching over 8 bases. Looked up from germline, CDR1 is MNHEY and CDR2 is SMNVEV (reference sequence). The CDR3 is 16 amino acids. The V and J ends lost 1 base and 4 bases, in that order; junction bases with no gene match: 9.

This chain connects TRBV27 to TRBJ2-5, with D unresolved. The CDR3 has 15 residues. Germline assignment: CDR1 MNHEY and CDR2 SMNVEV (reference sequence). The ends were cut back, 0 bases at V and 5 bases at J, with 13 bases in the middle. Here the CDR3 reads CASSLSFLRKETQYF. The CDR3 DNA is TGTGCCAGCAGTTTATCGTTTCTAAGAAAGGAGACCCAGTACTTC.

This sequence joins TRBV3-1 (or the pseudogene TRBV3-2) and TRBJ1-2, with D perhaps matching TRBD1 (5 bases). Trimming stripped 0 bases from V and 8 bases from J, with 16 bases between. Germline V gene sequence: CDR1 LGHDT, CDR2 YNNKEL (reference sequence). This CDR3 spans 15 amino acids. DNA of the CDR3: TGTGCCAGCAGCCAAGATCCCTCGGGGGGGATCGGCTACACCTTC. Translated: CASSQDPSGGIGYTF.

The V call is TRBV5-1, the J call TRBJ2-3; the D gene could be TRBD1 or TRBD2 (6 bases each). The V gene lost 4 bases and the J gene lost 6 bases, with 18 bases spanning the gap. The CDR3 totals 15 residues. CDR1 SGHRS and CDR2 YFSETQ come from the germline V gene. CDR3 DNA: TGCGCCAGCAGCCCCGGGGGCTTCTCTGGGGATACGCAGTATTTT. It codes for CASSPGGFSGDTQYF.

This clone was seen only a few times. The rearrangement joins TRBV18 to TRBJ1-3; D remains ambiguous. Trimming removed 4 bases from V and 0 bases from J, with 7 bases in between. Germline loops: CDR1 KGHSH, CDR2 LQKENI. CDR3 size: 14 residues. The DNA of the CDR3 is TGTGCCAGCTCACGTGGCGACTCTGGAAACACCATATATTTT. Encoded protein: CASSRGDSGNTIYF.

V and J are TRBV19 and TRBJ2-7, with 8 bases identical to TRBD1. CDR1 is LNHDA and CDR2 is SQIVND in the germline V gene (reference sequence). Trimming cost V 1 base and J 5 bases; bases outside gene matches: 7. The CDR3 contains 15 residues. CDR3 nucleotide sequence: TGTGCCAGTAGTATAGGGACAGGGTGGAAGAACGAGCAGTACTTC. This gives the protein CASSIGTGWKNEQYF.

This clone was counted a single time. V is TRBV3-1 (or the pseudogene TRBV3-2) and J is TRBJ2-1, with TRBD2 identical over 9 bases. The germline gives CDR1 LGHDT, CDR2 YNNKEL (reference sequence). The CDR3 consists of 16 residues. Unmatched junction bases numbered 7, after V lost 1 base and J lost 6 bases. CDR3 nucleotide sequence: TGTGCCAGCAGCCAAGTGCTAGCGGGGCAAATCAATGAGCAGTTCTTC. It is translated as CASSQVLAGQINEQFF.

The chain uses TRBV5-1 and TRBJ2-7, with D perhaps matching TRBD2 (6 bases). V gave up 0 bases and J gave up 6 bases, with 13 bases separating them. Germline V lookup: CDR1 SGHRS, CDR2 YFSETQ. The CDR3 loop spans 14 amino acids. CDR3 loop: CASSLGRGGFEQYF. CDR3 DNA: TGCGCCAGCAGCTTGGGTAGAGGAGGGTTCGAGCAGTACTTC.

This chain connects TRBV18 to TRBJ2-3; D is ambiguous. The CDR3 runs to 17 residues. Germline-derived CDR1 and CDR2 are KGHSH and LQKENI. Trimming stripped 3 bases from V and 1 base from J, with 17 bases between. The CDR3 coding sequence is TGTGCCAGCTCACCGTACACCTCCCAAGCCGGCACAGATACGCAGTATTTT. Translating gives CASSPYTSQAGTDTQYF.

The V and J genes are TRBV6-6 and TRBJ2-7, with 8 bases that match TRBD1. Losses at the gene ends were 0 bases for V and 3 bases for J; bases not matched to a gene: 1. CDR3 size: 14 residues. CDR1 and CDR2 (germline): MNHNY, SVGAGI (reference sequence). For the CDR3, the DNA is TGTGCCAGCAGTTACTCTGACAGGGGCTACGAGCAGTACTTC. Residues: CASSYSDRGYEQYF.

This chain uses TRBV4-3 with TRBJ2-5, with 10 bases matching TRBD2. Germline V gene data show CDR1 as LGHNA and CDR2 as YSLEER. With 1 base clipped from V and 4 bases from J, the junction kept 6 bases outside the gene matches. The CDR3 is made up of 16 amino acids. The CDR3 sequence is CASSQGSGRALETQYF. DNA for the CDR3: TGCGCCAGCAGCCAAGGGAGCGGGAGGGCCCTAGAGACCCAGTACTTC.

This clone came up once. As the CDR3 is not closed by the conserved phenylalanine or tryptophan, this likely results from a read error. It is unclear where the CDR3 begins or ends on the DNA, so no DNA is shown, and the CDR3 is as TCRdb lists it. The CDR3 here is CASSRGGVREVP. V is TRBV5-6 and J is TRBJ1-4. The V gene's germline CDR1 is SGHDT and CDR2 YYEEEE. The length of the CDR3 is 12 amino acids, counting both ends.

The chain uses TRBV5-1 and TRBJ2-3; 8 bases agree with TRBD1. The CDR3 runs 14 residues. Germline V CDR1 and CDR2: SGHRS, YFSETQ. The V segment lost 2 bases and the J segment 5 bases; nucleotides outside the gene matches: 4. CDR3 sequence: CASSFADREDTQYF. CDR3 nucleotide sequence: TGCGCCAGCAGCTTTGCGGACAGGGAAGATACGCAGTATTTT.

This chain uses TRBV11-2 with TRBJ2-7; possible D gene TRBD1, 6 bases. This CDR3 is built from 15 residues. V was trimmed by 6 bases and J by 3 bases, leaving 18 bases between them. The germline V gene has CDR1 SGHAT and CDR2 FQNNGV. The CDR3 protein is CASRNLLGQFYEQYF. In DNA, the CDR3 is TGTGCCAGCAGGAACTTACTCGGACAGTTCTACGAGCAGTACTTC.

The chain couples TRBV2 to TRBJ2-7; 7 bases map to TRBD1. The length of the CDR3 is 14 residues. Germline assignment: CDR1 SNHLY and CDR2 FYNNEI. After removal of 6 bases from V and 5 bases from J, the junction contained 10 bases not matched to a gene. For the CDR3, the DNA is TGTGCCAGCAGGTCAGGGGGAAGTAAGAACGAGCAGTACTTC. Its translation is CASRSGGSKNEQYF.

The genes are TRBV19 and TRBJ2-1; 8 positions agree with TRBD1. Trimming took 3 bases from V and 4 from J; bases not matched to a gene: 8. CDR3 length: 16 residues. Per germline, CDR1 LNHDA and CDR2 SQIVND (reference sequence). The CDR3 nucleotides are TGTGCCAGTAGTATCCCCCGGACAGGGCTTTACAATGAGCAGTTCTTC. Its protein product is CASSIPRTGLYNEQFF.

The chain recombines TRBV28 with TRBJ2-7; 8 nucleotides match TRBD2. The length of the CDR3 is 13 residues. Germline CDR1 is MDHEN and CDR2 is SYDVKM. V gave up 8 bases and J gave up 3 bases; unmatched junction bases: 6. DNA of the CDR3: TGTGCCAGCTCCCCGGGACTAGTCTACGAGCAGTACTTC. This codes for CASSPGLVYEQYF.

CDR3 nucleotide sequence: TGTGCCACTCGGGCTCCGGGGCTATCTAATTCACCCCTCCACTTT. It specifies CATRAPGLSNSPLHF. The J gene is TRBJ1-6, the V gene TRBV19; D possibly corresponds to TRBD1 (5 bases). Germline lookup yields CDR1 LNHDA and CDR2 SQIVND (reference sequence). V lost 10 bases to trimming and J lost 6 bases, with 19 bases between them. The CDR3 loop spans 15 amino acids.

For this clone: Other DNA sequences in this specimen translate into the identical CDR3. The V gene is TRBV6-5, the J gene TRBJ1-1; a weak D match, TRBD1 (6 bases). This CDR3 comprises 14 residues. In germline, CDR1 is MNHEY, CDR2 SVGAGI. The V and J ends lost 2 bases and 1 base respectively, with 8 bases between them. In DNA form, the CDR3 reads TGTGCCAGCAGTTACCCAGGGGCGAACACTGAAGCTTTCTTT. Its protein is CASSYPGANTEAFF.

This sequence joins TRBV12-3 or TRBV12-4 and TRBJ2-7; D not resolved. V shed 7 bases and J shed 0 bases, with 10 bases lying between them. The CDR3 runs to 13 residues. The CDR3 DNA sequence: TGTGCCAGCACATCTACAAGCTCCTACGAGCAGTACTTC. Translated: CASTSTSSYEQYF.

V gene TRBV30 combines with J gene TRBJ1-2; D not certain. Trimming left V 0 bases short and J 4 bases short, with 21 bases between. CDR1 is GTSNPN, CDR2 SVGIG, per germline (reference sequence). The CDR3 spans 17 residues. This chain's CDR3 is CAWSVRGGVGPLYGYTF. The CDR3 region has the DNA TGTGCCTGGAGTGTACGGGGAGGAGTGGGCCCCCTCTATGGCTACACCTTC. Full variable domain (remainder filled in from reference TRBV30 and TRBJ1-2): SQTIHQWPATLVQPVGSPLSLECTVEGTSNPNLYWYRQAAGRGLQLLFYSVGIGQISSEVPQNLSASRPQDRQFILSSKKLLLSDSGFYLCAWSVRGGVGPLYGYTFGSGTRLTVV.

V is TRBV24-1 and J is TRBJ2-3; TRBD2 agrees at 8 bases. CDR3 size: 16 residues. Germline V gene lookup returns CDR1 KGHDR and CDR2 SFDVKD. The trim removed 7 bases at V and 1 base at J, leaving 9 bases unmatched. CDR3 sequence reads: CATSSRSGEGTDTQYF. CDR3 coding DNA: TGTGCCACCAGCTCGCGTAGCGGGGAAGGCACAGATACGCAGTATTTT.